This T cell receptor beta chain comes out of a study of T cells after yellow fever vaccination. Background on the study: Libraries from low-cell-number fractions were prepared with the SMART-Seq v4 Ultra Low Input RNA kit.

A universal primer site and UMIs were added as TCR cDNA was made by 5'RACE template switching. TCRdb itself ran the 5' RACE reads through MiXCR, one entry per CDR3 protein. Among 250,000 to 350,000 distinct CDR3 sequences listed, around 9.3% were seen once. Regarding the study as a whole: Booster sampling recovered most clones from primary vaccination (96% CD4, approximately 90% CD8). A secondary response was less intense yet reached its peak sooner, at day 5 versus 15.

In this sample, this clonotype turned up a few times. Its antigen remains unknown. This receptor was identified in a man between 18 and 29 years old who received the YFV17D yellow fever vaccine. The sequenced sample was CD4+ T cells sorted from PBMCs, obtained 5 days after the yellow fever booster vaccination.

In DNA form, the CDR3 reads TGCAGTGCCCTGGGGATACTCACTGAAGCTTTCTTT. It specifies CSALGILTEAFF. The chain recombines TRBV20-1 with TRBJ1-1; D not certain. The V end was cut by 6 bases, the J end by 4 bases, with 12 bases between. The length of the CDR3 is 12 residues. The germline CDR1 and CDR2 sequences are DFQATT and SNEGSKA (reference sequence).